Reported below is one TCR beta chain. The data were taken from a study of blood T cell repertoires in COVID-19. Background on the study: COVID-19 samples from acute and convalescent phases originated in the United States, Italy and Spain. In each case, the material was cDNA or gDNA derived from T cells, B-cell-depleted T cells, or PBMCs.

Between the trimmed V and J ends, which lost 2 bases and 5 bases, there was a span of 7 bases. CDR3 length: 13 amino acids. In the authors' methods: Using reference gene primer amplification, nucleated cell counts were estimated. Libraries were prepared by immunoSEQ multiplex PCR; TCRdb keeps only in-frame clonotypes and omits some of them. The V and J calls and clone size come from that table; D and trimming were worked out from the DNA. The sample lists around 250,000 clones; around 84% were seen once. The sample consisted of peripheral blood. The chain has TRBV12-3 or TRBV12-4 and TRBJ1-5; D is unclear. The clonotype originates from a woman under 30 with acute or convalescent COVID-19. CDR3 in DNA: TGTGCCAGCAGTTTAAGGCGGGATCAGCCCCAGCATTTT. Protein sequence: CASSLRRDQPQHF.